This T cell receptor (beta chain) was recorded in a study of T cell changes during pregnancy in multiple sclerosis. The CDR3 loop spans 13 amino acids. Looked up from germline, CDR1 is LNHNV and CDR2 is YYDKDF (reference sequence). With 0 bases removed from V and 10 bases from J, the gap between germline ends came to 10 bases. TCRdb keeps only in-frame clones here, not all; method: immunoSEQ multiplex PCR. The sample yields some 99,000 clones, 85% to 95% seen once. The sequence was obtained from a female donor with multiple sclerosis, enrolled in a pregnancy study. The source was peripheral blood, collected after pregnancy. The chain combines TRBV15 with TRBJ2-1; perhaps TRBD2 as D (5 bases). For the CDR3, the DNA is TGTGCCACCAGCAGAGATGGAGAGCGGGAGCAGTTCTTC. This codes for CATSRDGEREQFF. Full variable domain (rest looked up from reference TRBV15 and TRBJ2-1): DAMVIQNPRYQVTQFGKPVTLSCSQTLNHNVMYWYQQKSSQAPKLLFHYYDKDFNNEADTPDNFQSRRPNTSFCFLDIRSPGLGDTAMYLCATSRDGEREQFFGPGTRLTVL.